This TCR beta chain was identified during a study of blood T cell repertoires in COVID-19. V was cut by 3 bases and J by 1 base, with 7 bases left in between. Germline CDR1 and CDR2: SGHTA and FQGNSA. The CDR3 has 15 amino acids. Measured with immunoSEQ multiplex PCR; TCRdb has only the in-frame clones, and not every one. The sample records over 200,000 clones, roughly 89% being singletons. This sequence joins TRBV7-2 and TRBJ2-6; D remains ambiguous. The source material was peripheral blood. This receptor was obtained from a man aged 55 to 70 who had recovered from COVID-19. CDR3 region: CASSFVLSGANVLTF. The CDR3 DNA reads as TGTGCCAGCAGCTTTGTCCTATCTGGGGCCAACGTCCTGACTTTC.